In its sample, the clone carrying this T cell receptor beta chain was seen a few times. Antigen: not known. The sample originates from a study of shared clonotypes between healthy human individuals. V was cut by 3 bases and J by 1 base, with 10 bases left in between. The germline V gene encodes CDR1 SGHAT and CDR2 FQNNGV. The CDR3 covers 14 residues. Libraries were prepared by immunoSEQ multiplex PCR; TCRdb keeps only in-frame clonotypes and omits some of them. The table shows about 1.1 million clones, with 75% to 85% occurring only once. Within Nashville, Tennessee resided all donors, each a Caucasian adult. Broader study findings: Clonotypes which were not shared had lower generation probabilities than clonotypes that all four donors shared. Sharing across four donors was highest in naive CD4 (approximately 5%) and lowest in memory CD8 (0.4%).

The sample was memory CD4+ T cells from PBMCs. Stated subset: CD45RA-negative fraction. The V and J genes are TRBV11-2 and TRBJ2-7; weak D call: TRBD2 (5 bases). The receptor comes from a man aged 18 to 30 in good health. Some clones in this sample may be carry-over from other donors' samples. CDR3 DNA: TGTGCCAGCAGCTTGAGGGCTTATTCCTACGAGCAGTACTTC. Translation gives CASSLRAYSYEQYF.